Listed here are 20 T cell receptor beta chains from one sample, sequenced in a study of type 1 regulatory T cells. A single record per CDR3 protein comes from TCRdb applying MiXCR to the reads. The sample comprises approximately 90,000 distinct CDR3 sequences, roughly 30% of which are singletons, and 2% to 2.5% rests with the top ten. Specimen: CD4+ T cells, either the whole sample or a sorted fraction (not recorded which). These receptor sequences come from a human donor in good health.

The chain couples TRBV7-3 to TRBJ2-3; 7 nucleotides agree with TRBD2. The CDR3 is 14 amino acids. With V trimmed by 0 bases and J by 10 bases, 7 bases remained unmatched. CDR1 and CDR2 (germline): SGHTA, FQGTGA. Written as DNA, the CDR3 is TGTGCCAGCAGCTTAACGTATGCGGGAGAAGCGCAGTATTTT. Amino acids: CASSLTYAGEAQYF. Looking up the rest from reference TRBV7-3 and TRBJ2-3 gives the full variable domain: GAGVSQTPSNKVTEKGKYVELRCDPISGHTALYWYRQSLGQGPEFLIYFQGTGAADDSGLPNDRFFAVRPEGSVSTLKIQRTERGDSAVYLCASSLTYAGEAQYFGPGTRLTVL.

This clonotype has only a few counts. This sequence joins TRBV6-6 and TRBJ2-7; 11 nucleotides align to TRBD2. Trimming took 5 bases from V and 12 from J; bases not matched to a gene: 12. CDR3 length equals 14 residues. Germline loops: CDR1 MNHNY, CDR2 SVGAGI (reference sequence). The CDR3 loop is CASSQTGTSGLSYF. In DNA form, the CDR3 reads TGTGCCAGCAGTCAAACCGGGACTAGCGGTTTGTCGTACTTC.

The V call is TRBV7-2, the J call TRBJ2-3; no clear D gene. The CDR3 consists of 12 residues. The germline V gene has CDR1 SGHTA and CDR2 FQGNSA. Trimming left V 7 bases short and J 4 bases short, with 9 bases between. The chain's CDR3 is CASTQTPDTQYF. Here the CDR3 DNA reads TGTGCCAGCACCCAGACTCCAGATACGCAGTATTTT.

This chain uses TRBV18 with TRBJ2-1; D might be TRBD1 (6 bases). Deletions cut 3 bases from V and 2 bases from J, with 8 bases between. CDR3 length equals 14 residues. CDR1 KGHSH and CDR2 LQKENI come from the germline V gene. The CDR3 bases are TGTGCCAGCTCACCTACAGGGACCTACAATGAGCAGTTCTTC. Encoded protein: CASSPTGTYNEQFF.

This clonotype was detected a few times. The chain has TRBV7-2 and TRBJ1-2, with TRBD1 as a possible D gene (6 bases). V was cut by 5 bases and J by 2 bases, with 12 bases left in between. CDR1 and CDR2 (germline): SGHTA, FQGNSA. The CDR3 runs 14 residues. The CDR3 loop reads CASSPGTQNYGYTF. The CDR3, as DNA: TGTGCCAGCAGCCCCGGGACACAGAACTATGGCTACACCTTC.

The rearrangement joins TRBV19 to TRBJ2-3, with 11 nucleotides matching TRBD2. This CDR3 spans 19 amino acids. J gave up 5 bases and V 2 bases, and 15 bases lay outside the gene matches. CDR1 is LNHDA, CDR2 SQIVND, per germline (reference sequence). The chain's CDR3 is CASSILPKVAGGPQDTQYF. The CDR3 DNA follows: TGTGCCAGTAGTATACTGCCCAAGGTAGCGGGAGGGCCTCAAGATACGCAGTATTTT.

The chain uses TRBV19 and TRBJ2-1, with TRBD2 identical over 10 bases. Trimming took 6 bases from V and 8 from J; bases not matched to a gene: 7. The CDR3 is 14 amino acids. Germline loops: CDR1 LNHDA, CDR2 SQIVND (reference sequence). This CDR3 reads CASRLAGVAHEQFF. In nucleotides, the CDR3 is TGTGCCAGTAGGCTAGCGGGAGTGGCCCATGAGCAGTTCTTC.

This clonotype has more than one count but fewer than ten. The chain is built from TRBV2 and TRBJ2-2; D is ambiguous. This CDR3 contains 14 residues. CDR1 SNHLY and CDR2 FYNNEI come from the germline V gene. The V end lost 5 bases, the J end lost 6 bases, and 13 bases lay between the germline ends. This chain's CDR3 is CASSQRRSAGELFF. The DNA of the CDR3 is TGTGCCAGCAGTCAGCGCCGAAGCGCCGGGGAGCTGTTTTTT.

V is TRBV30 and J is TRBJ2-7; weak D call: TRBD2 (6 bases). Trimming stripped 2 bases from V and 0 bases from J, with 8 bases between. This CDR3 is 13 amino acids long. Germline CDR1 reads GTSNPN; CDR2 reads SVGIG (reference sequence). CDR3 nucleotide sequence: TGTGCCTGGAGTCGGGGGACCTCCTACGAGCAGTACTTC. Translation: CAWSRGTSYEQYF. Full variable domain (rest looked up from reference TRBV30 and TRBJ2-7): SQTIHQWPATLVQPVGSPLSLECTVEGTSNPNLYWYRQAAGRGLQLLFYSVGIGQISSEVPQNLSASRPQDRQFILSSKKLLLSDSGFYLCAWSRGTSYEQYFGPGTRLTVT.

This clonotype was seen only a few times. The chain recombines TRBV20-1 with TRBJ1-2, with D hard to call. The CDR3 spans 14 residues. Trimming removed 1 base at V and 5 bases at J, with 14 bases between. Germline CDR1 is DFQATT and CDR2 is SNEGSKA (reference sequence). The CDR3 DNA follows: TGCAGTGCTAGAGGAAATCTAGAAAAATATGGCTACACCTTC. It is translated as CSARGNLEKYGYTF.

The gene calls are TRBV6-6 and TRBJ2-7, with 8 nucleotides matching TRBD2. The J segment lost 3 bases and the V segment lost 2 bases, leaving 9 bases of the junction unmatched. In germline, CDR1 is MNHNY, CDR2 SVGAGI (reference sequence). The length of the CDR3 is 16 residues. The CDR3 DNA is TGTGCCAGCAGTTACGGGCTCGCGGGAGGAAACTACGAGCAGTACTTC. Residues: CASSYGLAGGNYEQYF.

This chain connects TRBV5-5 to TRBJ1-5, with D maybe TRBD1 (6 bases). CDR3 size: 21 residues. Between the trimmed V and J ends, which lost 4 bases and 6 bases, there was a span of 35 bases. Germline assignment: CDR1 SGHKS and CDR2 YYEKEE (reference sequence). The CDR3 protein is CASSVYPAAAGDNGAVQPQHF. CDR3 bases: TGTGCCAGCAGCGTCTACCCGGCCGCGGCAGGGGACAACGGGGCTGTTCAGCCCCAGCATTTT.

The V gene is TRBV5-1, the J gene TRBJ1-4, with D possibly matching TRBD1 (5 bases). Germline assignment: CDR1 SGHRS and CDR2 YFSETQ. The CDR3 totals 15 residues. V shed 0 bases and J shed 5 bases, with 11 bases lying between them. CDR3: CASSLGGQGNEKLFF. Written as DNA, the CDR3 is TGCGCCAGCAGCTTGGGGGGCCAGGGAAATGAAAAACTGTTTTTT.

A few counts support this clonotype. The rearrangement uses TRBV4-3 and TRBJ2-2, with 9 nucleotides matching TRBD2. After removal of 3 bases from V and 5 bases from J, the junction contained 4 bases not matched to a gene. The CDR3 is 15 residues long. Per germline, CDR1 LGHNA and CDR2 YSLEER. The CDR3 DNA is TGCGCCAGCAGCCAGAATAGCGGGAGAACCGGGGAGCTGTTTTTT. Its protein product is CASSQNSGRTGELFF.

The chain carries TRBV5-1 and TRBJ2-5; 8 bases map to TRBD2. Germline CDR1 is SGHRS and CDR2 is YFSETQ. J gave up 5 bases and V 8 bases, and 20 bases lay outside the gene matches. The CDR3 totals 17 residues. The CDR3 region has the DNA TGCGCCAGTAGCCGAGCTCGGGGAGCGGGAGTACTGGAGACCCAGTACTTC. Translated: CASSRARGAGVLETQYF.

The table lists this clonotype with a few counts. This chain uses TRBV7-9 with TRBJ2-7; the D is unclear. The V end was cut by 5 bases, the J end by 0 bases, with 17 bases between. The CDR3 is made up of 16 amino acids. Germline CDR1 SEHNR, CDR2 FQNEAQ (reference sequence). CDR3 sequence: CASSQTRGPSSYEQYF. As DNA, the CDR3 is TGTGCCAGCAGCCAAACACGAGGACCCAGCTCCTACGAGCAGTACTTC.

This clonotype turned up a few times. This rearrangement joins TRBV29-1 to TRBJ1-1, with D hard to call. This CDR3 has 11 amino acids. V was trimmed by 8 bases and J by 1 base, leaving 8 bases between them. The V gene's germline CDR1 is SQVTM and CDR2 ANQGSEA. CDR3 in amino acids: CSLRRNTEAFF. The CDR3 region has the DNA TGCAGCTTACGAAGGAACACTGAAGCTTTCTTT.

A word on this clonotype: The junction shows a germline mismatch at one end, possibly a read error. The CDR3 loop is CASSPSRTGGHTKAFF. The CDR3 nucleotides are TGTGCCAGCAGCCCCTCCCGGACAGGGGGCCACACTAAAGCTTTCTTT. The chain has TRBV7-3 and TRBJ1-1, with 11 bases matching TRBD1. The CDR3 has 16 amino acids. Germline V gene data show CDR1 as SGHTA and CDR2 as FQGTGA. The variable domain in full, with the rest retrieved from reference TRBV7-3 and TRBJ1-1, is GAGVSQTPSNKVTEKGKYVELRCDPISGHTALYWYRQSLGQGPEFLIYFQGTGAADDSGLPNDRFFAVRPEGSVSTLKIQRTERGDSAVYLCASSPSRTGGHTKAFFGQGTRLTVV.

The rearrangement links TRBV2 to TRBJ2-3; 10 nucleotides align to TRBD1. This CDR3 is built from 14 residues. V lost 6 bases, J lost 5 bases, and 5 bases stayed unmatched. The germline CDR1 and CDR2 sequences are SNHLY and FYNNEI. The CDR3 sequence is CASRVTGGGDTQYF. DNA for the CDR3: TGTGCCAGCAGGGTGACAGGGGGCGGAGATACGCAGTATTTT.

The rearrangement joins TRBV5-5 to TRBJ2-1, with 13 bases fitting TRBD2. The CDR3 runs 16 residues. The ends lost 4 bases at V and 6 bases at J; junction bases unmatched: 7. The germline gives CDR1 SGHKS, CDR2 YYEKEE (reference sequence). The chain's CDR3 is CASSPRLAGGVNEQFF. Written as DNA, the CDR3 is TGTGCCAGCAGCCCCCGACTAGCGGGAGGTGTCAATGAGCAGTTCTTC.